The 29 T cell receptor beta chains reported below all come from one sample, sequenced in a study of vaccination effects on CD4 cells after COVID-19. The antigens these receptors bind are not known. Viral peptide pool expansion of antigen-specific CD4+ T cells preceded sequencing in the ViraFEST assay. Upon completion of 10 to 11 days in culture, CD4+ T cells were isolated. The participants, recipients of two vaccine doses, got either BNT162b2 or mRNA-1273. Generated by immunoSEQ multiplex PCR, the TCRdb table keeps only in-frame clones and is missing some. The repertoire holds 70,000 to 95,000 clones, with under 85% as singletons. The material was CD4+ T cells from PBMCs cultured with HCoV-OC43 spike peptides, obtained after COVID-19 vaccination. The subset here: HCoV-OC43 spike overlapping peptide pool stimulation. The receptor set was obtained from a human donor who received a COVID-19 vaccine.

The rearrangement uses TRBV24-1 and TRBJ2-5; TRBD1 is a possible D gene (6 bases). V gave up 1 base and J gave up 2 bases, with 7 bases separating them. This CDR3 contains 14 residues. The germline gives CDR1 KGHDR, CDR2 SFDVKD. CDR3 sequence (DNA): TGTGCCACCAGTGATTTAGGGGGACAAGAGACCCAGTACTTC. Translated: CATSDLGGQETQYF.

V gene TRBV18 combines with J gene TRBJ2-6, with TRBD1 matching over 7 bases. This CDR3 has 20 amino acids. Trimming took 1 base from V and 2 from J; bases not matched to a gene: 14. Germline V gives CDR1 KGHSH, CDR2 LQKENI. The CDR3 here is CASSPLSIQGVSAGANVLTF. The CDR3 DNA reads TGTGCCAGCTCACCACTCTCGATCCAGGGGGTTTCAGCTGGGGCCAACGTCCTGACTTTC. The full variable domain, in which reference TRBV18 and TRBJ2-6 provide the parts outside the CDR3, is NAGVMQNPRHLVRRRGQEARLRCSPMKGHSHVYWYRQLPEEGLKFMVYLQKENIIDESGMPKERFSAEFPKEGPSILRIQQVVRGDSAAYFCASSPLSIQGVSAGANVLTFGAGSRLTVL.

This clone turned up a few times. DNA for the CDR3: TGTGCCAGTAGTGCTCCCCCTAGGACCGGGGAGCTGTTTTTT. Its protein is CASSAPPRTGELFF. The rearrangement joins TRBV19 to TRBJ2-2; D is unclear. Germline V gives CDR1 LNHDA, CDR2 SQIVND (reference sequence). V was shortened by 5 bases and J by 5 bases, with 12 bases between the two germline ends. CDR3 size: 14 residues.

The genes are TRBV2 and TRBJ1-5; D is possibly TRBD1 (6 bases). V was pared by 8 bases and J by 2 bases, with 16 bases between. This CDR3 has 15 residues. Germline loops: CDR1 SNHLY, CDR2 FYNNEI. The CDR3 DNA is TGTGCCAGCTCGCGTGCGGACAGCGGCAATCAGCCCCAGCATTTT. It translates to CASSRADSGNQPQHF. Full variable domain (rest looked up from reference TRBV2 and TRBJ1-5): EPEVTQTPSHQVTQMGQEVILRCVPISNHLYFYWYRQILGQKVEFLVSFYNNEISEKSEIFDDQFSVERPDGSNFTLKIRSTKLEDSAMYFCASSRADSGNQPQHFGDGTRLSIL.

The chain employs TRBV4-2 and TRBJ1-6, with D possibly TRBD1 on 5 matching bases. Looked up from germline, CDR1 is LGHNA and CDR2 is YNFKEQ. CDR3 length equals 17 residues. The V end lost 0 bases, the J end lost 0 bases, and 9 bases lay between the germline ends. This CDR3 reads CASSQEHRSSYNSPLHF. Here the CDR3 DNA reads TGTGCCAGCAGCCAAGAACACAGGAGCTCCTATAATTCACCCCTCCACTTT.

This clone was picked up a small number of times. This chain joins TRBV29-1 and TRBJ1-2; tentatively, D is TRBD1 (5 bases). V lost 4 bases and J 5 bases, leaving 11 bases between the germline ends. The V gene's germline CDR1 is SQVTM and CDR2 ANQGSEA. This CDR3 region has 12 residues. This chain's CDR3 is CSVGQNQYGYTF. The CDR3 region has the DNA TGCAGCGTTGGACAGAATCAATATGGCTACACCTTC. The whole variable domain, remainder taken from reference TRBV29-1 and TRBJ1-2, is SAVISQKPSRDICQRGTSLTIQCQVDSQVTMMFWYRQQPGQSLTLIATANQGSEATYESGFVIDKFPISRPNLTFSTLTVSNMSPEDSSIYLCSVGQNQYGYTFGSGTRLTVV.

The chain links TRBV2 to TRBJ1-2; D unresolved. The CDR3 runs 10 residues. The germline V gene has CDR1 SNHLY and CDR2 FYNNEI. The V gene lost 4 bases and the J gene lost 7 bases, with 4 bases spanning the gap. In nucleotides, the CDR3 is TGTGCCAGCAGTGGTCGTGGCTACACCTTC. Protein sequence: CASSGRGYTF. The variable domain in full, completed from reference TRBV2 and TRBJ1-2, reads EPEVTQTPSHQVTQMGQEVILRCVPISNHLYFYWYRQILGQKVEFLVSFYNNEISEKSEIFDDQFSVERPDGSNFTLKIRSTKLEDSAMYFCASSGRGYTFGSGTRLTVV.

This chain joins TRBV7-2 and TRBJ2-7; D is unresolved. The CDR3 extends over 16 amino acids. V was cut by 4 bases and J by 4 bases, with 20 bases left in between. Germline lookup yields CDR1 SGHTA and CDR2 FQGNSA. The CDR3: CASSYQLSTPFYEQYV. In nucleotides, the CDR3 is TGTGCCAGCAGCTACCAGCTCTCCACCCCTTTTTACGAGCAGTACGTC.

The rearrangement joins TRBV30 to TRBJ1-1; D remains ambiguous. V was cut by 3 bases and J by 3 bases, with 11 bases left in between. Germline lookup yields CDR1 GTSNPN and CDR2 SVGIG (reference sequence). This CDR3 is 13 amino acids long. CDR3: CAWRPRGYTEAFF. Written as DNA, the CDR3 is TGTGCCTGGAGACCCCGGGGTTACACTGAAGCTTTCTTT.

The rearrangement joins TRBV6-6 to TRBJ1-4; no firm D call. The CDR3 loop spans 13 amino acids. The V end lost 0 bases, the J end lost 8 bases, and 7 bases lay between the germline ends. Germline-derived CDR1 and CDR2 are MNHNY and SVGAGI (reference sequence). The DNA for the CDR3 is TGTGCCAGCAGTTACTCGAGGGAGGAAAAACTGTTTTTT. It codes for CASSYSREEKLFF.

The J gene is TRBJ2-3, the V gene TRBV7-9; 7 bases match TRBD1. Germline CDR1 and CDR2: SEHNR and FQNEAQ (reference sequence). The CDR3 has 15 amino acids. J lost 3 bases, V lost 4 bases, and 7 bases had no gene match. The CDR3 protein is CASSSHRGLTDTQYF. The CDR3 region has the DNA TGTGCCAGCAGCTCCCACAGGGGATTGACAGATACGCAGTATTTT.

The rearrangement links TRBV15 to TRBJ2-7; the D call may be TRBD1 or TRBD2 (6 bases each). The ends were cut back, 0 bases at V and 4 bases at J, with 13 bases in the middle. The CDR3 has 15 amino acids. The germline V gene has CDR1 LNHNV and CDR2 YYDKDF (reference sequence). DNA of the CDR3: TGTGCCACCAGCAGAGAGTGGGGGGCGGAATACGAGCAGTACGTC. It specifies CATSREWGAEYEQYV.

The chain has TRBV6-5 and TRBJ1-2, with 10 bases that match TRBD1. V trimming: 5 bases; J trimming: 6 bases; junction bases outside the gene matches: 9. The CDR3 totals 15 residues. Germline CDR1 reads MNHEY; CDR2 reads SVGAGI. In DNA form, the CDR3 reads TGTGCCAGCAGTAGGGAACGACAGGGGGCGGATGGCTACACCTTC. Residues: CASSRERQGADGYTF.

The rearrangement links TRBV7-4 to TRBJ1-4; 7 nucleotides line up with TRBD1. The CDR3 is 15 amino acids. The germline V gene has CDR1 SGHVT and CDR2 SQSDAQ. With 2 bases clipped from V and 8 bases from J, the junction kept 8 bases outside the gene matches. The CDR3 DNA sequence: TGTGCCAGCAGCTTAAAAAGAGGGGGCAAGGAAAAACTGTTTTTT. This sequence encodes CASSLKRGGKEKLFF.

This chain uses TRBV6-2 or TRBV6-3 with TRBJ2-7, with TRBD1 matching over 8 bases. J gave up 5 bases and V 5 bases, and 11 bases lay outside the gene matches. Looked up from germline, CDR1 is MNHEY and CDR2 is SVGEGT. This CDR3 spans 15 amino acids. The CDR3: CASSPSGTGPHEQYV. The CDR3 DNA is TGTGCCAGCAGTCCCTCGGGGACAGGACCCCACGAGCAGTACGTC.

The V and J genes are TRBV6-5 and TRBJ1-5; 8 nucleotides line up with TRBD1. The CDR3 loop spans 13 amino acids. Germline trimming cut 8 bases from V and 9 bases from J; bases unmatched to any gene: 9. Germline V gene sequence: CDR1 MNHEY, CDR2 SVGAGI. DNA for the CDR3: TGTGCCAGCGTAAACAGGGGGGAAGGGCCCCAGCATTTT. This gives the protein CASVNRGEGPQHF.

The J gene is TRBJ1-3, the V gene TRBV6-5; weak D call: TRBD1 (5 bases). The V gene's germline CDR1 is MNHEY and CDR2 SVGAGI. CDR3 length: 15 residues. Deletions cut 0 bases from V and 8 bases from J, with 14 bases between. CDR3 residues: CASSYSSGQGDTIYF. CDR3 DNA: TGTGCCAGCAGTTACTCATCCGGGCAGGGAGACACCATATATTTT.

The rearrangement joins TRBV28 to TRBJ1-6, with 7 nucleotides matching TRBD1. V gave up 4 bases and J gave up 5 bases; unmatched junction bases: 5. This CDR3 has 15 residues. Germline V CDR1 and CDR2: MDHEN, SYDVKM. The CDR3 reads CASSSSTGNNSPLHF. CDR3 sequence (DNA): TGTGCCAGCAGTTCCTCGACAGGGAATAATTCACCCCTCCACTTT.

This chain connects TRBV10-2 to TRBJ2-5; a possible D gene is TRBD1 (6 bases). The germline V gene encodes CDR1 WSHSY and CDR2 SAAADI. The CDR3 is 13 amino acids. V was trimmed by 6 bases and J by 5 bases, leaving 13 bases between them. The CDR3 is CASRIRGEETQYF. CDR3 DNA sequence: TGCGCCAGCAGAATCAGGGGTGAGGAGACCCAGTACTTC.

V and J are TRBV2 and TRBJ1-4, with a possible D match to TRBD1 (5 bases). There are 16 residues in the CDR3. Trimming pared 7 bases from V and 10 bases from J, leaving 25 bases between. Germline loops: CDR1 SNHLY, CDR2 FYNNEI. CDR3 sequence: CASTLSAVGGRGKLFF. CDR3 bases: TGTGCCAGCACCCTATCCGCAGTTGGGGGAAGGGGAAAACTGTTTTTT.

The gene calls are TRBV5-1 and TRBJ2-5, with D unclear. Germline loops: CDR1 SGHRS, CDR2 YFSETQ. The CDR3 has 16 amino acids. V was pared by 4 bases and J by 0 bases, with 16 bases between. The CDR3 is CASSKTQTPYQETQYF. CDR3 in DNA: TGCGCCAGCAGCAAAACTCAGACACCGTACCAAGAGACCCAGTACTTC. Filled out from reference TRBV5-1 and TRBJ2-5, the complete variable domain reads KAGVTQTPRYLIKTRGQQVTLSCSPISGHRSVSWYQQTPGQGLQFLFEYFSETQRNKGNFPGRFSGRQFSNSRSEMNVSTLELGDSALYLCASSKTQTPYQETQYFGPGTRLLVL.

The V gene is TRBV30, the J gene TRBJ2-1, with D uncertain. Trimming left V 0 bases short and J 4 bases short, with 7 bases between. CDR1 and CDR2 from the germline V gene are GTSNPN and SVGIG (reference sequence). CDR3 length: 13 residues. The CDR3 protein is CAWSVQGYNEQFF. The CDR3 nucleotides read TGTGCCTGGAGTGTACAAGGATACAATGAGCAGTTCTTC.

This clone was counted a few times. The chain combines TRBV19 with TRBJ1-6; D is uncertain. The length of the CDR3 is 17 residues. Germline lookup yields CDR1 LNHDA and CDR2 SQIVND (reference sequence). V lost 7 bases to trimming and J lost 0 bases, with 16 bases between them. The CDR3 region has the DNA TGTGCCAGTACTCTCCGACCGACTAGCTCCTATAATTCACCCCTCCACTTT. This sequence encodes CASTLRPTSSYNSPLHF. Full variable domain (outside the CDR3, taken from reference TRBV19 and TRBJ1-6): DGGITQSPKYLFRKEGQNVTLSCEQNLNHDAMYWYRQDPGQGLRLIYYSQIVNDFQKGDIAEGYSVSREKKESFPLTVTSAQKNPTAFYLCASTLRPTSSYNSPLHFGNGTRLTVT.

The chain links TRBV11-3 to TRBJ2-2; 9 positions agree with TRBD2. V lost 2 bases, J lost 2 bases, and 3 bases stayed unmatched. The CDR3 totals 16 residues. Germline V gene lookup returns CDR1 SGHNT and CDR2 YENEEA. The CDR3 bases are TGTGCCAGCAGCTTAAGCGGGGGGCTTAACACCGGGGAGCTGTTTTTT. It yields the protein CASSLSGGLNTGELFF. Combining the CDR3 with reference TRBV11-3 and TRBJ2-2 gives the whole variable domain EAGVVQSPRYKIIEKKQPVAFWCNPISGHNTLYWYLQNLGQGPELLIRYENEEAVDDSQLPKDRFSAERLKGVDSTLKIQPAELGDSAVYLCASSLSGGLNTGELFFGEGSRLTVL.

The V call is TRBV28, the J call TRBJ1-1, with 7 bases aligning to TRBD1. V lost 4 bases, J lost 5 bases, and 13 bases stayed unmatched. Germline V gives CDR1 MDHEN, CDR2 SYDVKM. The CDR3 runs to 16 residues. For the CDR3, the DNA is TGTGCCAGCAGTTCTCCTTCGACAGGGCGGGGGACTGAAGCTTTCTTT. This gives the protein CASSSPSTGRGTEAFF.

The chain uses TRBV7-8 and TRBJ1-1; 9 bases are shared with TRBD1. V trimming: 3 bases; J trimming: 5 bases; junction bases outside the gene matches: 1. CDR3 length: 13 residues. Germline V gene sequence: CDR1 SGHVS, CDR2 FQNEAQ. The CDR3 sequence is CASSLTGGTEAFF. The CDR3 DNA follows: TGTGCCAGCAGCTTGACAGGGGGGACTGAAGCTTTCTTT. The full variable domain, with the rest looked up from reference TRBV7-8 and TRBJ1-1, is GAGVSQSPRYKVAKRGQDVALRCDPISGHVSLFWYQQALGQGPEFLTYFQNEAQLDKSGLPSDRFFAERPEGSVSTLKIQRTQQEDSAVYLCASSLTGGTEAFFGQGTRLTVV.

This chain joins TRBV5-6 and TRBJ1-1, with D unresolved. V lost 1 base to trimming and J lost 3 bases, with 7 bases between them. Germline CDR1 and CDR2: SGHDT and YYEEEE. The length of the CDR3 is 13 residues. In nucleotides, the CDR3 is TGTGCCAGCAGCTTGCTTCGGGACACTGAAGCTTTCTTT. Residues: CASSLLRDTEAFF.

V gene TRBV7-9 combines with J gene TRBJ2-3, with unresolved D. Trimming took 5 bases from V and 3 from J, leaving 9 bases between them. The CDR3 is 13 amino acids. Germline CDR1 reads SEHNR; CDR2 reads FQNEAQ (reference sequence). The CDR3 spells CASSISPTDTQYF. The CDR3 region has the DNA TGTGCCAGCAGCATCTCCCCAACAGATACGCAGTATTTT.

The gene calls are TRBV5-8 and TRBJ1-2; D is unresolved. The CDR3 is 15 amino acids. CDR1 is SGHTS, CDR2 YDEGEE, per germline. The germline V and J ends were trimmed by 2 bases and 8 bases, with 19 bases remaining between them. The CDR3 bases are TGTGCCAGCAGCTTTTCGACGCAGGAATTTCGGGGCTACACCTTC. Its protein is CASSFSTQEFRGYTF.